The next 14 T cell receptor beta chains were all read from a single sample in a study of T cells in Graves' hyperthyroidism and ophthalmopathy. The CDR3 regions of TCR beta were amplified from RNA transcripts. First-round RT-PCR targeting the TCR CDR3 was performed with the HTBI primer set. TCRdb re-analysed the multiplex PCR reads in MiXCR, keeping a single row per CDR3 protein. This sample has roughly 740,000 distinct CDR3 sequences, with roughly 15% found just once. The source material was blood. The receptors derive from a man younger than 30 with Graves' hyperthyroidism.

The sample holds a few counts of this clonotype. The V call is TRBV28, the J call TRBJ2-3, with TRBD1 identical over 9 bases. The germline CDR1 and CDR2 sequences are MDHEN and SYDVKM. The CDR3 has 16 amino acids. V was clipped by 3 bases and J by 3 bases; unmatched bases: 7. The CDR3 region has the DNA TGTGCCAGCAGTTTCTACCCGACAGGGGGAACAGATACGCAGTATTTT. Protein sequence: CASSFYPTGGTDTQYF.

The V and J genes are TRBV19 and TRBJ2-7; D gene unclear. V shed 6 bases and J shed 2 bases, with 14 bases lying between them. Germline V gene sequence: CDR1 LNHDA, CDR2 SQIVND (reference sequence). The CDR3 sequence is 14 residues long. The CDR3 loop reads CASSPLPRPYEQYF. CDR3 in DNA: TGTGCCAGTAGCCCACTCCCCCGCCCCTACGAGCAGTACTTC.

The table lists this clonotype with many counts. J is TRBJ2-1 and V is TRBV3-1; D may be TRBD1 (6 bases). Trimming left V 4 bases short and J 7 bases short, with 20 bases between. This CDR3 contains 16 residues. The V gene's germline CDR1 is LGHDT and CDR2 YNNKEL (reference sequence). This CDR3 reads CASSRPGTLYGNEQFF. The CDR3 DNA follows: TGTGCCAGCAGCCGCCCCGGGACACTCTACGGGAATGAGCAGTTCTTC.

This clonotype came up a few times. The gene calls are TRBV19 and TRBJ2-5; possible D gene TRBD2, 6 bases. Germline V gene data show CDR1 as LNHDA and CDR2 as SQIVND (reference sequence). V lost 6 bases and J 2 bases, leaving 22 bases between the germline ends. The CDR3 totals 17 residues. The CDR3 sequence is CASSPLPETSPQETQYF. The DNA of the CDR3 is TGTGCCAGTAGCCCACTACCCGAAACTAGCCCGCAAGAGACCCAGTACTTC.

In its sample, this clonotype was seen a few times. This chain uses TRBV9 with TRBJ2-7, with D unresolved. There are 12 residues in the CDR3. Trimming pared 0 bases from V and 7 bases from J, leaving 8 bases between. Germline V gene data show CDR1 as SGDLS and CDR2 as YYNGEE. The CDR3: CASSVVGGEQYF. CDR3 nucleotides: TGTGCCAGCAGCGTAGTGGGCGGAGAGCAGTACTTC.

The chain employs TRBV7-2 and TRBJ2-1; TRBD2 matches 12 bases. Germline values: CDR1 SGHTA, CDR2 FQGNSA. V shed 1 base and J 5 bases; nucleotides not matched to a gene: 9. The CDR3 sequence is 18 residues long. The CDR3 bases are TGTGCCAGCAGCTTAGGGCTAGCGGGAGGGCGATGGGACAATGAGCAGTTCTTC. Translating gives CASSLGLAGGRWDNEQFF.

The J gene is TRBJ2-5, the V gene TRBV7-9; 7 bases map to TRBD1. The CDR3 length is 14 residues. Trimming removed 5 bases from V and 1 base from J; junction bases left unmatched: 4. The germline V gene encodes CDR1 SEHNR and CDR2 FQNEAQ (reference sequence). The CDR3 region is CASSGWTGQETQYF. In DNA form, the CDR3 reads TGTGCCAGCAGCGGCTGGACAGGCCAAGAGACCCAGTACTTC.

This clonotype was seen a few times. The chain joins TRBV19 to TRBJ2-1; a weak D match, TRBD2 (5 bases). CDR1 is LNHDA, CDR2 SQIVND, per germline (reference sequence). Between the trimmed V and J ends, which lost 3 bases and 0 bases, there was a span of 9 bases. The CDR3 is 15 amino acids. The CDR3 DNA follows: TGTGCCAGTAGTATCCCTAGCAGCTCCTACAATGAGCAGTTCTTC. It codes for CASSIPSSSYNEQFF.

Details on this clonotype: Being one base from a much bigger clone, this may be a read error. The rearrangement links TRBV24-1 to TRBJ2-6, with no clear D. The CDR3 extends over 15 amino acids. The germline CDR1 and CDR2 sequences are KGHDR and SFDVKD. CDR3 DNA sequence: TGTACCACCAGTGATAGTAGCTCTGGGGCCAACGTCCTGACTTTC. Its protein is CTTSDSSSGANVLTF.

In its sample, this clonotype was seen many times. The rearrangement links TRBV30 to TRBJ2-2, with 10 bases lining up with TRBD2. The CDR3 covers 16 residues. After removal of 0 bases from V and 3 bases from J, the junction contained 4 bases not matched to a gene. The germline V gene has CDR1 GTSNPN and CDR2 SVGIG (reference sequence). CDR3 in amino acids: CAWSVKAGGHTGELFF. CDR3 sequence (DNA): TGTGCCTGGAGTGTTAAAGCGGGAGGGCACACCGGGGAGCTGTTTTTT.

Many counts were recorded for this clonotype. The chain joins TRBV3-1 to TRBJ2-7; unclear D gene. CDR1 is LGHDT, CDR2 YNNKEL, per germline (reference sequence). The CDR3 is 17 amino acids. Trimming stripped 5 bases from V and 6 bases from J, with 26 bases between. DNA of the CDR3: TGTGCCAGCAGCTCCTCGACGAGTGGGCTCCCCCCGGGCGAGCAGTACTTC. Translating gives CASSSSTSGLPPGEQYF.

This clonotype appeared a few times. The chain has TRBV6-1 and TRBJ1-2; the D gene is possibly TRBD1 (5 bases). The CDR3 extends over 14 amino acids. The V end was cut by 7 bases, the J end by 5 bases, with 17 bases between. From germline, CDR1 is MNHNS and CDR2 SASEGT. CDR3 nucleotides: TGTGCCAGCACCCCCCTGACAGATTCTTATGGCTACACCTTC. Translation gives CASTPLTDSYGYTF.

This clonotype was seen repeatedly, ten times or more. Here the CDR3 reads CSAGAGVNEQFF. The CDR3 DNA sequence: TGCAGTGCTGGGGCCGGGGTGAATGAGCAGTTCTTC. The chain has TRBV20-1 and TRBJ2-1; either TRBD1 or TRBD2 may fit D (5 bases each). CDR1 is DFQATT, CDR2 SNEGSKA, per germline (reference sequence). CDR3 length: 12 residues. Trimming removed 5 bases at V and 7 bases at J, with 12 bases between.

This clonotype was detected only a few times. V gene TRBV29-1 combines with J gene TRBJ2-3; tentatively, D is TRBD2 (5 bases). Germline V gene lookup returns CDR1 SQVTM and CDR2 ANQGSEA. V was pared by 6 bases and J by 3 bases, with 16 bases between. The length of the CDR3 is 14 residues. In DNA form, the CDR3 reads TGCAGCGTGGACTCGGGTGGGTTTACAGATACGCAGTATTTT. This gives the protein CSVDSGGFTDTQYF.